The subject of this entry is one T cell receptor beta chain. This record comes from a study of shared clonotypes between healthy human individuals. It was at deep level that the assay was run. Generated by immunoSEQ multiplex PCR, the TCRdb table keeps only in-frame clones and is missing some. Among over a million clones, around three quarters were seen once, and the ten largest hold 0.6% to 0.75%. The CDR3 is made up of 16 amino acids. V trimming: 0 bases; J trimming: 1 base; junction bases outside the gene matches: 3. Germline CDR1 SGDLS, CDR2 YYNGEE. This TCR was sampled from a man between 18 and 29 years old in good health. Some clones in this sample may be carry-over from other donors' samples. The chain employs TRBV9 and TRBJ2-1; TRBD2 matches 8 bases. The sequencing sample was made of memory CD4+ T cells from PBMCs. The subset was: CD45RA-negative fraction. The CDR3 coding sequence is TGTGCCAGCAGCGTAGCGGGAGGGCCTTCCTACAATGAGCAGTTCTTC. Translating it yields CASSVAGGPSYNEQFF.